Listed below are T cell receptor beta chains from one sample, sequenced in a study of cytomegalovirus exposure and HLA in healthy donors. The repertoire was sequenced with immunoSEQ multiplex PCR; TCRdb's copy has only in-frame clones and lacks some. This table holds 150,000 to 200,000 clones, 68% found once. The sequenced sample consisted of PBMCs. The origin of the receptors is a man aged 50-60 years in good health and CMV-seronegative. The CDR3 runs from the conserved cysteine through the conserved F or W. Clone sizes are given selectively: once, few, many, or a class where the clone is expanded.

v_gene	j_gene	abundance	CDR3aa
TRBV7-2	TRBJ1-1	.	CASSLVPGRATEAFF
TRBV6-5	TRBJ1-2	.	CASRTNRGRIYGYTF
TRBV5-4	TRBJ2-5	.	CASSGSSGGARETQYF
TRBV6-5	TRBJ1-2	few	CASSYSVFRGYTF
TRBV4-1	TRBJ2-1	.	CASSQDPRGEQFF
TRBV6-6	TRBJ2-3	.	CASSYSYTDTQYF
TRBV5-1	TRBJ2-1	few	CASSKTGTGVYNEQFF
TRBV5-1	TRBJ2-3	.	CASSLSAGGPDTQYF
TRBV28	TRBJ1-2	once	CASGSWGTGNYGYTF
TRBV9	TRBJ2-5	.	CASSVGLAGGPQETQYF
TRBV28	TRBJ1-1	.	CASSPPDGGGLEAFF
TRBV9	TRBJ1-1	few	CASSVATRGTEAFF
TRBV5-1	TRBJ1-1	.	CASSLMVQGLFSEAFF
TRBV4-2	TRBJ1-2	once	CASSRFWTGTPYGYTF
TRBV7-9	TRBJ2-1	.	CASSSRERQGANEQFF
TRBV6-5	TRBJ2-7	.	CASSGQGGSYEQYF
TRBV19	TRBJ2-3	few	CASIPGGPPGTDTQYF
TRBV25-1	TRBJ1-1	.	CASSESRGRGLAEAFF
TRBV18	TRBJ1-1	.	CASSRQAVNTEAFF
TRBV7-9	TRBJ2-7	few	CSSSPWTNEQYF
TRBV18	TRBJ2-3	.	CASSREAGASSTDTQYF
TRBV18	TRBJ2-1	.	CASSPPGLPYNEQFF
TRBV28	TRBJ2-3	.	CASGKRLAATDTQYF
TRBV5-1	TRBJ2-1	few	CASSLDGQGYNEQFF
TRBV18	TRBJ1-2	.	CASSPRTGDDYGYTF
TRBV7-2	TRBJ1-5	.	CASSFSGSGNQPQHF
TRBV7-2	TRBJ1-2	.	CASRTGRVEGYTF
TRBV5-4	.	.	CASSAGTGTEQYF
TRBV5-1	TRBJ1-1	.	CASSLAVRGRTEAFF
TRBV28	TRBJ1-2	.	CASSFRDRVGVGYTF
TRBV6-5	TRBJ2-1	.	CASRRDRGPIEQFF
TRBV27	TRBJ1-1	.	CASSPTGQGFTEAFF
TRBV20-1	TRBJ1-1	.	CSASPGTEAFF
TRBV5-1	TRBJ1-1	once	CASSQARDRGGTEAFF
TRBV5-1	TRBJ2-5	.	CASSLSSGGSKTQYF
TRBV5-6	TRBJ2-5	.	CASSLDAGGQETQYF
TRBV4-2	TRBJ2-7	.	CASSQDLGLAGGFSYEQYF
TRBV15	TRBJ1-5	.	CATSRDKESTPYNQPQHF
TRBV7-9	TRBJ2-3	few	CASSWAASTDTQYF
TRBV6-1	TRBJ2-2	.	CASSAQGRLNTGELFF
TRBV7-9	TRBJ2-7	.	CASSLSGLAGLASYEQYF
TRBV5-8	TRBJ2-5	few	CASSLEAGARWERETQYF
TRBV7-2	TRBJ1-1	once	CASSTPGGNGAAFF
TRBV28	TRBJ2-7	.	CASKPLGLAAEQYF
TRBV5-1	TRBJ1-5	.	CASSLDGSNQPQHF
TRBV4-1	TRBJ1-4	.	CASSRPGANEKLFF
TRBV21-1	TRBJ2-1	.	CASSNRDRVVYNEQFF
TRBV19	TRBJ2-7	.	CATTIGYEQYF
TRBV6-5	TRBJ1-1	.	CASSYNRVTEAFF
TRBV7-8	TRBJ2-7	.	CASSPGQIYEQYF
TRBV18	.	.	CASSNQGWLYEQYF